The 24 T cell receptor beta chains below all came from one sample that was sequenced in a study of somatic mutations in cytotoxic T cells in rheumatoid arthritis. Profiling relied on immunoSEQ multiplex PCR, and the TCRdb table lists in-frame clones only, not all of them. The sample has roughly 20,000 clones; about four fifths are singletons. The source material was CD8+ T cells sorted from blood. Receptor source: an adult with rheumatoid arthritis.

This clone was seen a handful of times. The chain has TRBV4-3 and TRBJ2-7; TRBD1 aligns across 7 bases. J gave up 1 base and V 0 bases, and 3 bases lay outside the gene matches. This CDR3 comprises 15 residues. From germline, CDR1 is LGHNA and CDR2 YSLEER. CDR3 sequence (DNA): TGCGCCAGCAGCCAAGAGGACAGGACTTCCTACGAGCAGTACTTC. This translates into CASSQEDRTSYEQYF.

This rearrangement joins TRBV4-3 to TRBJ2-7; D gene uncertain. Per germline, CDR1 LGHNA and CDR2 YSLEER. CDR3 length: 15 amino acids. The V and J ends lost 0 bases and 3 bases respectively, with 12 bases between them. The CDR3 loop reads CASSQDPVMDYEQYF. CDR3 DNA: TGCGCCAGCAGCCAAGATCCCGTTATGGACTACGAGCAGTACTTC.

V is TRBV4-1 and J is TRBJ1-6; D gene uncertain. The length of the CDR3 is 14 residues. V was clipped by 8 bases and J by 10 bases, with 18 bases between them. The germline CDR1 and CDR2 sequences are MGHRA and YSYEKL. CDR3 protein: CASAEAREYSPLHF. CDR3 in DNA: TGCGCCAGCGCCGAGGCGAGGGAGTACTCACCCCTCCACTTT.

In this sample, this clone turned up a few times. The chain links TRBV29-1 to TRBJ2-7; D may be TRBD2 (6 bases). Trimming removed 4 bases from V and 0 bases from J, with 10 bases in between. Germline CDR1 is SQVTM and CDR2 is ANQGSEA. The CDR3 contains 13 residues. CDR3 loop: CSVVAAASYEQYF. CDR3 DNA: TGCAGCGTTGTAGCGGCGGCCTCCTACGAGCAGTACTTC.

The V and J genes are TRBV7-9 and TRBJ2-2; D is unclear. Trimming removed 5 bases at V and 1 base at J, with 5 bases between. CDR1 is SEHNR and CDR2 is FQNEAQ in the germline V gene (reference sequence). The CDR3 consists of 13 residues. CDR3 amino acids: CASSEVNTGELFF. The CDR3 bases are TGTGCCAGCAGCGAAGTGAACACCGGGGAGCTGTTTTTT.

CDR3 loop: CASSLDRTGDNEQFF. The CDR3, as DNA: TGTGCCAGCAGCTTAGACAGGACAGGAGACAATGAGCAGTTCTTC. The chain links TRBV7-8 to TRBJ2-1, with 7 nucleotides matching TRBD1. Germline CDR1 reads SGHVS; CDR2 reads FQNEAQ. This CDR3 region has 15 residues. V dropped 1 base and J dropped 5; count of bases not matched to a gene: 5.

The rearrangement uses TRBV7-8 and TRBJ2-1, with 10 bases identical to TRBD2. CDR3 length: 14 residues. The trim removed 4 bases at V and 6 bases at J, leaving 3 bases unmatched. Germline V lookup: CDR1 SGHVS, CDR2 FQNEAQ. In DNA, the CDR3 is TGTGCCAGCAGCTCCAGCGGGGGGGGCAATGAGCAGTTCTTC. This translates into CASSSSGGGNEQFF.

This clone was seen only once. This chain connects TRBV4-1 to TRBJ2-5; TRBD2 might be the D (6 bases). Trimming pared 1 base from V and 6 bases from J, leaving 21 bases between. Germline V CDR1 and CDR2: MGHRA, YSYEKL. The CDR3 has 17 amino acids. The CDR3 DNA reads TGCGCCAGCAGCCAAGGGAGGGGAGAGGCGCCCGGAAAGACCCAGTACTTC. This encodes CASSQGRGEAPGKTQYF.

V is TRBV6-5 and J is TRBJ2-5, with D perhaps matching TRBD1 (6 bases). Germline values: CDR1 MNHEY, CDR2 SVGAGI. Trimming shortened V by 0 bases and J by 1 base, and 12 bases separated the two germline ends. The CDR3 is 16 residues long. The CDR3 bases are TGTGCCAGCAGTTACTCAGGGACACATTTCCAAGAGACCCAGTACTTC. Translation gives CASSYSGTHFQETQYF.

This clone was counted once. V usage is TRBV27 and J usage is TRBJ2-1; 7 positions match TRBD1. The CDR3 length is 15 residues. Germline loops: CDR1 MNHEY, CDR2 SMNVEV (reference sequence). J was trimmed by 2 bases and V by 6 bases; bases with no gene match: 7. CDR3 nucleotide sequence: TGTGCCAGCAGGACCTGGGACAGCCCCTACAATGAGCAGTTCTTC. As protein: CASRTWDSPYNEQFF.

The chain recombines TRBV6-4 with TRBJ2-7, with 8 bases matching TRBD1. The CDR3 spans 16 residues. Germline V CDR1 and CDR2: MRHNA, SNTAGT. Unmatched junction bases numbered 16, after V lost 6 bases and J lost 6 bases. The CDR3 coding sequence is TGTGCCAGCAGCCAGGGGGCGCCTTACCCTGCTTTCGAGCAGTACTTC. As protein: CASSQGAPYPAFEQYF.

The chain uses TRBV29-1 and TRBJ2-7, with TRBD1 identical over 9 bases. V lost 2 bases and J lost 2; bases outside the gene matches: 10. The CDR3 has 16 amino acids. Per the germline V gene, CDR1 is SQVTM and CDR2 is ANQGSEA. The CDR3 sequence is CSVESIGDREAYEQYF. The CDR3 nucleotides read TGCAGCGTTGAATCGATTGGGGACAGGGAAGCCTACGAGCAGTACTTC.

This clone was seen more than once but under ten times. The chain uses TRBV4-3 and TRBJ1-4; D call uncertain. V was clipped by 0 bases and J by 10 bases, with 15 bases between them. Looked up from germline, CDR1 is LGHNA and CDR2 is YSLEER. The CDR3 totals 15 residues. The DNA for the CDR3 is TGCGCCAGCAGCCAAGACTTCTACGGCGCTGGAAAACTGTTTTTT. Translated: CASSQDFYGAGKLFF.

V gene TRBV7-6 combines with J gene TRBJ2-1, with 7 bases that match TRBD2. CDR3 length: 16 amino acids. V lost 3 bases, J lost 4 bases, and 9 bases stayed unmatched. Germline lookup yields CDR1 SGHVS and CDR2 FNYEAQ. This CDR3 is CASSLSGGSTYNEQFF. The CDR3 DNA reads as TGTGCCAGCAGCTTGTCTGGCGGGAGTACTTACAATGAGCAGTTCTTC.

This clone was observed a single time. The CDR3 loop is CAIRPEGGAGNTIYF. The CDR3 nucleotides read TGTGCCATCAGGCCCGAAGGAGGGGCCGGAAACACCATATATTTT. This chain joins TRBV10-3 and TRBJ1-3, with D possibly TRBD1 on 5 matching bases. Trimming cost V 6 bases and J 4 bases, with 16 bases left between them. The germline CDR1 and CDR2 sequences are ENHRY and SYGVKD. This CDR3 has 15 amino acids.

This chain uses TRBV7-8 with TRBJ2-7; 9 bases are a match to TRBD1. The CDR3 is made up of 15 amino acids. The germline CDR1 and CDR2 sequences are SGHVS and FQNEAQ. The V segment lost 5 bases and the J segment 7 bases; nucleotides outside the gene matches: 12. Here the CDR3 DNA reads TGTGCCAGCAGCGATGGACGCGGGACAGGGTTTGAGCAGTACTTC. Its translation: CASSDGRGTGFEQYF. The full variable domain, completed using reference TRBV7-8 and TRBJ2-7, is GAGVSQSPRYKVAKRGQDVALRCDPISGHVSLFWYQQALGQGPEFLTYFQNEAQLDKSGLPSDRFFAERPEGSVSTLKIQRTQQEDSAVYLCASSDGRGTGFEQYFGPGTRLTVT.

CDR3 residues: CASSSDRGRGYQPQHF. The CDR3 nucleotides are TGTGCCAGTAGTTCGGACAGGGGGCGAGGTTATCAGCCCCAGCATTTT. The V and J genes are TRBV19 and TRBJ1-5, with 11 bases matching TRBD1. Per the germline V gene, CDR1 is LNHDA and CDR2 is SQIVND (reference sequence). CDR3 size: 16 residues. After removal of 5 bases from V and 5 bases from J, the junction contained 8 bases not matched to a gene.

The chain combines TRBV12-5 with TRBJ1-3; D not resolved. The V gene's germline CDR1 is LGHNT and CDR2 FRNRAP. The V gene lost 6 bases and the J gene lost 3 bases, with 6 bases spanning the gap. The CDR3 length is 12 residues. The CDR3 spells CASGPNGNTIYF. The CDR3 DNA follows: TGTGCTAGTGGCCCAAATGGAAACACCATATATTTT.

This chain connects TRBV10-2 to TRBJ1-3, with 9 bases aligning to TRBD1. The CDR3 is made up of 15 amino acids. Germline values: CDR1 WSHSY, CDR2 SAAADI. V lost 3 bases, J lost 4 bases, and 4 bases stayed unmatched. CDR3 bases: TGCGCCAGCAGTGAAGACAGGGGGTTCGGAAACACCATATATTTT. It specifies CASSEDRGFGNTIYF.

The rearrangement uses TRBV4-3 and TRBJ1-2; D uncertain. This CDR3 comprises 15 residues. V gave up 1 base and J gave up 4 bases, with 13 bases separating them. The germline CDR1 and CDR2 sequences are LGHNA and YSLEER. CDR3 sequence (DNA): TGCGCCAGCAGCCAAGCCTCAGGAAGCAGCTATGGCTACACCTTC. Amino acids: CASSQASGSSYGYTF.

The chain recombines TRBV5-1 with TRBJ2-7, with 10 bases that match TRBD2. Germline values: CDR1 SGHRS, CDR2 YFSETQ. V gave up 3 bases and J gave up 3 bases; unmatched junction bases: 9. The CDR3 totals 16 residues. CDR3 protein: CASSSFSGRPLYEQYF. CDR3 DNA sequence: TGCGCCAGCAGCTCCTTTAGCGGGAGGCCACTCTACGAGCAGTACTTC. The complete variable domain, with remaining parts taken from reference TRBV5-1 and TRBJ2-7, reads KAGVTQTPRYLIKTRGQQVTLSCSPISGHRSVSWYQQTPGQGLQFLFEYFSETQRNKGNFPGRFSGRQFSNSRSEMNVSTLELGDSALYLCASSSFSGRPLYEQYFGPGTRLTVT.

This clone has only a few counts. The rearrangement uses TRBV6-5 and TRBJ2-5; 8 bases are shared with TRBD1. CDR1 is MNHEY and CDR2 is SVGAGI in the germline V gene. The CDR3 length is 15 residues. With V trimmed by 6 bases and J by 5 bases, 11 bases remained unmatched. CDR3 coding DNA: TGTGCCAGCAGCAACCGACAGGGGCAACTGGAGACCCAGTACTTC. Its protein product is CASSNRQGQLETQYF.

This sequence joins TRBV27 and TRBJ2-7; a weak D match, TRBD1 (7 bases). Trimming shortened V by 3 bases and J by 2 bases, and 11 bases separated the two germline ends. The germline V gene encodes CDR1 MNHEY and CDR2 SMNVEV (reference sequence). The CDR3 spans 14 residues. The CDR3 loop is CASSLGRGAYEQYF. CDR3 nucleotide sequence: TGTGCCAGCAGTTTGGGCAGGGGGGCCTACGAGCAGTACTTC.

The chain carries TRBV1 and TRBJ2-5; TRBD2 is the table's D call and was not checked against the DNA. TRBV1 is given as a pseudogene. The CDR3 covers 17 residues. The CDR3 DNA follows: TGCACCAGCAGCCAAGTTTCTCGCGGGGGGCCCGAAGAGACCCAGTACTTC. Its protein is CTSSQVSRGGPEETQYF.